A selection of T cell receptor beta chains follows, all from one sample in a study of control samples from healthy donors and cancer patients. TCRdb keeps only in-frame clones here, not all; method: immunoSEQ multiplex PCR. The sample shows some 130,000 clones, around 90% of them seen only once. Sequencing was done on a sample of blood. Every receptor here comes from a man aged 35-49 years in good health. Both conserved end residues are part of each CDR3. D genes are given only for firm matches. Size values are once, few and many counts, or a class for expanded clones, and some rows have none.

d_call	v_call	clone_size	j_call	cdr3_nt	cdr3_aa
.	TRBV12-3/TRBV12-4	.	TRBJ2-3	TGTGCCAGCAGTCGCCCCGGGGATACGCAGTATTTT	CASSRPGDTQYF
TRBD2	TRBV4-1	.	TRBJ2-7	TGCGCCAGCAGCCCGCTGACTAGCCCCGTCGAGCAGTACTTC	CASSPLTSPVEQYF
.	TRBV3-1/TRBV3-2	once	TRBJ2-5	TGTGCCAGCAGCCAAATATCGGGCCATGAGACCCAGTACTTC	CASSQISGHETQYF
.	TRBV12-3/TRBV12-4	.	TRBJ2-1	TGTGCCAGCAGTGGGGGGAACTACAATGAGCAGTTCTTC	CASSGGNYNEQFF
.	TRBV27	.	TRBJ2-7	TGTGCCAGCAGTTTAAGACACATGTACGAGCAGTACTTC	CASSLRHMYEQYF
.	TRBV12-3/TRBV12-4	.	TRBJ1-6	TGTGCCAGCAGTTTAAGCGTTGGGCCCCTCCACTTT	CASSLSVGPLHF
.	TRBV6-5	.	TRBJ2-3	TGTGCCAGCAAACGCGGGGGCTCGCAGGATACGCAGTATTTT	CASKRGGSQDTQYF
.	TRBV6-6	.	TRBJ1-1	TGTGCCAGCACCCGTCGCGGGGTGAACACTGAAGCTTTCTTT	CASTRRGVNTEAFF
.	TRBV27	once	TRBJ1-5	TGTGCCAGCAGCTTAGTTGGGGGAAGCAATCAGCCCCAGCATTTT	CASSLVGGSNQPQHF
.	TRBV28	.	TRBJ1-2	TGTGCCAGCAGCTCCCCCGGAGGCACCGGCTACACCTTC	CASSSPGGTGYTF
.	TRBV21-1	.	TRBJ2-5	TGTGCCAGCAGCAAGGGTGGGAAGACAGGGGGCGTAAAAGAGACCCAGTACTTC	CASSKGGKTGGVKETQYF
TRBD1	TRBV5-1	.	TRBJ2-7	TGCGCCAGCAGCATTCGGACAGGGGACCCTACGAAGCAGTACTTC	CASSIRTGDPTKQYF
.	TRBV18	.	TRBJ2-2	TGTGCCAGCTCAGAGACACCCAAACCCGGGGAGCTGTTTTTT	CASSETPKPGELFF
TRBD1	TRBV28	.	TRBJ2-1	TGTGCCAGCAGTTTTTGGGACAGGCAGAACAATGAGCAGTTCTTC	CASSFWDRQNNEQFF
TRBD2	TRBV20-1	.	TRBJ2-3	TGCAGTGCTAGTTGGGGACTAGCGGGGGGCGCAATAGATACGCAGTATTTT	CSASWGLAGGAIDTQYF
TRBD1	TRBV19	.	TRBJ1-2	TGTGCCAGTAGTAGTTACACAGGGGTTCCGGATGGCTACACCTTC	CASSSYTGVPDGYTF
.	TRBV2	.	TRBJ2-7	TGTGCCAGCAGTCCCGGACAGCCAAGCTACGAGCAGTACTTC	CASSPGQPSYEQYF
TRBD2	TRBV9	.	TRBJ2-7	TGTGCCAGCAGCGCCAAAGCGGGGGCCACCTACGAGCAGTACTTC	CASSAKAGATYEQYF
.	TRBV7-2	once	TRBJ2-7	TGTGCCAGCAGGGGTGTGGGAGGCTGGAGCGAGCAGTACTTC	CASRGVGGWSEQYF
.	TRBV5-5	.	TRBJ2-6	TGTGCCAGCAGATCCCACGCTGGGGATTCTGGGGCCAACGTCCTGACTTTC	CASRSHAGDSGANVLTF
.	TRBV14	.	TRBJ2-7	TGTGCCAGCAGCCCACCCCGGGTTCCCTACGAGCAGTACTTC	CASSPPRVPYEQYF
TRBD1	TRBV9	once	TRBJ1-6	TGTGCCAGCAGCGTAGGAAGCGGGACAGGGACTGATAGTAATTCACCCCTCCACTTT	CASSVGSGTGTDSNSPLHF
.	TRBV27	.	TRBJ2-7	TGTGCCAGCAGTCCGTCGACACGTTCCTACGAGCAGTACTTC	CASSPSTRSYEQYF
TRBD1	TRBV3-1/TRBV3-2	.	TRBJ2-5	TGTGCCAGCACCGCAAAGCGACAGGGGACCCAGTACTTC	CASTAKRQGTQYF
TRBD2	TRBV5-1	.	TRBJ2-5	TGCGCCAGCAGTCGTGGGGTAGCGGGGTATCAAGAGACCCAGTACTTC	CASSRGVAGYQETQYF
TRBD2	TRBV7-3	once	TRBJ2-5	TGTGCCAGCAGCTTAAGGGGTAGCGGGGGGGCCCGAGAGACCCAGTACTTC	CASSLRGSGGARETQYF
.	TRBV3-1/TRBV3-2	once	TRBJ2-5	TGTGCCAGCAGCCTCTCTTTAGCGGTTGGAGAGACCCAGTACTTC	CASSLSLAVGETQYF
.	TRBV15	.	TRBJ1-1	TGTGCCACCAGCAGAGAACCGGGGACGAACACTGAAGCTTTCTTT	CATSREPGTNTEAFF
.	TRBV27	.	TRBJ2-7	TGTGCCAGCAGTTTGCGGACGGCGCAGTACTTC	CASSLRTAQYF
.	TRBV29-1	.	TRBJ1-1	TGCAGCGCCGCCCGCGGGGGGAACACTGAAGCTTTCTTT	CSAARGGNTEAFF
.	TRBV18	once	TRBJ2-7	TGTGCCAGCTCACCACTTTCAGGGGCCGACTACGAGCAGTACTTC	CASSPLSGADYEQYF
.	TRBV18	.	TRBJ1-6	TGTGCCAGCTCACCACCGAAGGGGGTAAATTCACCCCTCCACTTT	CASSPPKGVNSPLHF
.	TRBV7-3	.	TRBJ1-6	TGTGCCAGCAGCCAGCTCCGGAAGGGACCTTTCATTCCTAATTCACCCCTCCACTTT	CASSQLRKGPFIPNSPLHF
.	TRBV6-1	.	TRBJ1-1	TGTGCCAGCAGTGAGGGAGTACAGTCGAACACTGAAGCTTTCTTT	CASSEGVQSNTEAFF
.	TRBV5-4	.	TRBJ1-1	TGTGCCAGCAGCTTGGAAACAGGGAGGTCGAACACTGAAGCTTTCTTT	CASSLETGRSNTEAFF
.	TRBV30	.	TRBJ1-2	TGTGCCTGGACCCCAACATTTGGGATTGGCTACACCTTC	CAWTPTFGIGYTF
.	TRBV11-2	.	TRBJ1-3	TGTGCCAGCAGCAGCAGCTCTGGAAACACCATATATTTT	CASSSSSGNTIYF
.	TRBV3-1/TRBV3-2	.	TRBJ1-2	TGTGCCAGCAGCCAGACAGATCGTGGCTACACCTTC	CASSQTDRGYTF
TRBD2	TRBV19	once	TRBJ2-1	TGTGCCAGTAGTATCTCAGCGGGAGAAACCTACAATGAGCAGTTCTTC	CASSISAGETYNEQFF
.	TRBV19	.	TRBJ1-5	TGTGCCAGTACCCTTGGGGACCAGCCCCAGCATTTT	CASTLGDQPQHF
.	TRBV24-1	.	TRBJ2-2	TGTGCCACCAGCGCCAACCGGGGGTTCACCGGGGAGCTGTTTTTT	CATSANRGFTGELFF
.	TRBV7-3	.	TRBJ2-2	TGTGCCAGCAGCAAAACCACAGGGCCCGGGGAGCTGTTTTTT	CASSKTTGPGELFF
.	TRBV3-1/TRBV3-2	.	TRBJ1-2	TGTGCCAGCAGCCAGCGGGGGGGCCCCTATGGCTACACCTTC	CASSQRGGPYGYTF
.	TRBV12-3/TRBV12-4	once	TRBJ2-2	TGTGCCAGCAGCCGTAGAAACACCGGGGAGCTGTTTTTT	CASSRRNTGELFF
.	TRBV5-6	.	TRBJ2-6	TGTGCCAGCAGCTTGGTTCCTAGCCGGGCCAACGTCCTGACTTTC	CASSLVPSRANVLTF
TRBD1	TRBV5-1	.	TRBJ1-1	TGCGCCAGCAGCTTTAGGGGGCTCGACACTGAAGCTTTCTTT	CASSFRGLDTEAFF
.	TRBV7-9	.	TRBJ2-7	TGTGCCAGCAGCTTAATAGGGGCCCCGGGGCAGTACTTC	CASSLIGAPGQYF
.	TRBV14	.	TRBJ2-7	TGTGCCAGCAGCCAAGCGGCTTTACAGGGCGAGCAGTACTTC	CASSQAALQGEQYF
.	TRBV5-5	.	TRBJ2-1	TGTGCCAGCAGCCCCGTTGCCCGTGTTCAGTTCTTC	CASSPVARVQFF